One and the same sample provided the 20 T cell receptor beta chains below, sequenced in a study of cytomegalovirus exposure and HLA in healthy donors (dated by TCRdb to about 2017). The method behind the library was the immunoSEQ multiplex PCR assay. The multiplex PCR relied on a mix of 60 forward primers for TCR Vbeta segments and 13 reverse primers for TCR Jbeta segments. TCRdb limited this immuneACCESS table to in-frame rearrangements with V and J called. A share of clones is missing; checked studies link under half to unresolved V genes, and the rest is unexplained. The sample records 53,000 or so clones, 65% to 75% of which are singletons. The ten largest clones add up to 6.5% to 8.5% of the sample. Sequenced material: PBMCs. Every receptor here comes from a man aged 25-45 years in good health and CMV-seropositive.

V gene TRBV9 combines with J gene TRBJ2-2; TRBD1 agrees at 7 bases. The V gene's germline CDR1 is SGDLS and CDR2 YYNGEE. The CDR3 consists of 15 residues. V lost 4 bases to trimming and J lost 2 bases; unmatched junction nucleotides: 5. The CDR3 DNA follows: TGTGCCAGCAGCACGAACAGGGGAAACACCGGGGAGCTGTTTTTT. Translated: CASSTNRGNTGELFF.

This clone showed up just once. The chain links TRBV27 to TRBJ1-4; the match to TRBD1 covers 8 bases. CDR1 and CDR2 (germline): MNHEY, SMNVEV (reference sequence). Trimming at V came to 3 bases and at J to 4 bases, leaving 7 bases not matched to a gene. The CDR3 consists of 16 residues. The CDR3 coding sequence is TGTGCCAGCAGTTTGACAACAGGGGGGGTTAATGAAAAACTGTTTTTT. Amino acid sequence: CASSLTTGGVNEKLFF.

CDR3 loop: CASSFGQTLNYGYTF. DNA for the CDR3: TGTGCCAGCAGCTTCGGACAGACTCTAAACTATGGCTACACCTTC. The J gene is TRBJ1-2, the V gene TRBV5-6; weak D call: TRBD1 (6 bases). The V end lost 2 bases, the J end lost 2 bases, and 13 bases lay between the germline ends. Germline-derived CDR1 and CDR2 are SGHDT and YYEEEE. This CDR3 is built from 15 residues.

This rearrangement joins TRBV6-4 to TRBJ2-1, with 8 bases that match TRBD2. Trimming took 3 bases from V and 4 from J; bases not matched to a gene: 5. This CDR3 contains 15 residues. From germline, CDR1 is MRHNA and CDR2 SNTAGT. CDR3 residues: CASSDGASGYNEQFF. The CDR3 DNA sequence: TGTGCCAGCAGTGATGGGGCTAGCGGGTACAATGAGCAGTTCTTC.

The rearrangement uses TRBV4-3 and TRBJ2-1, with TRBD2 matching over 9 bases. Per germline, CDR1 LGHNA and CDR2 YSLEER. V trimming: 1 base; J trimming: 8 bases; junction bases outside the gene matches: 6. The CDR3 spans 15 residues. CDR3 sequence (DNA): TGCGCCAGCAGCCAAGGGCGGGGGGGCGGGGATGAGCAGTTCTTC. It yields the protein CASSQGRGGGDEQFF.

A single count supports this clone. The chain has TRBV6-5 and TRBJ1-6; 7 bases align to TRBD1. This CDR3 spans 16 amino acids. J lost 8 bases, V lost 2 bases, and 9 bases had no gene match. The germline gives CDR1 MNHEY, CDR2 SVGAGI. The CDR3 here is CASSYVHRGGDSPLHF. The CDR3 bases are TGTGCCAGCAGTTACGTCCACAGGGGTGGCGATTCACCCCTCCACTTT.

The CDR3 DNA follows: TGTGCCAGCAGCTTAGGAGGACTGGCGAACACCGGGGAGCTGTTTTTT. It yields the protein CASSLGGLANTGELFF. The chain employs TRBV7-8 and TRBJ2-2, with D maybe TRBD2 (5 bases). CDR1 is SGHVS, CDR2 FQNEAQ, per germline. This CDR3 comprises 16 residues. V shed 1 base and J shed 0 bases, with 9 bases lying between them. Full variable domain (remainder filled in from reference TRBV7-8 and TRBJ2-2): GAGVSQSPRYKVAKRGQDVALRCDPISGHVSLFWYQQALGQGPEFLTYFQNEAQLDKSGLPSDRFFAERPEGSVSTLKIQRTQQEDSAVYLCASSLGGLANTGELFFGEGSRLTVL.

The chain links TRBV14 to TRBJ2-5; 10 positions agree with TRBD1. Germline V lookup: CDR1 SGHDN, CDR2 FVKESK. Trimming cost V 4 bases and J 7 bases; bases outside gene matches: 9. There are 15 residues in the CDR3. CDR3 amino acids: CASSLGTGDGGTQYF. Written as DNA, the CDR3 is TGTGCCAGCAGCCTCGGGACAGGGGATGGGGGGACCCAGTACTTC. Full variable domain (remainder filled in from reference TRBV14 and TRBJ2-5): EAGVTQFPSHSVIEKGQTVTLRCDPISGHDNLYWYRRVMGKEIKFLLHFVKESKQDESGMPNNRFLAERTGGTYSTLKVQPAELEDSGVYFCASSLGTGDGGTQYFGPGTRLLVL.

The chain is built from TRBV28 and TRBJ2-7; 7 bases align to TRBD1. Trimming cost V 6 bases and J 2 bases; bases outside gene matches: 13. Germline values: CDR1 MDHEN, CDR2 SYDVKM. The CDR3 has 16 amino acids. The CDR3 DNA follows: TGTGCCAGCAGCCCAAACCACCGGGACAGCCCCTACGAGCAGTACTTC. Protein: CASSPNHRDSPYEQYF.

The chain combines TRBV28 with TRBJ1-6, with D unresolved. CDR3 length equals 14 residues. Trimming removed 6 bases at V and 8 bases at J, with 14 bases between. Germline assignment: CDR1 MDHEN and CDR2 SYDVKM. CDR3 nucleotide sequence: TGTGCCAGCAGGCGGACCCGGACTTATTCACCCCTCCACTTT. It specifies CASRRTRTYSPLHF. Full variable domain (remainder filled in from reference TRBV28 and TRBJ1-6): DVKVTQSSRYLVKRTGEKVFLECVQDMDHENMFWYRQDPGLGLRLIYFSYDVKMKEKGDIPEGYSVSREKKERFSLILESASTNQTSMYLCASRRTRTYSPLHFGNGTRLTVT.

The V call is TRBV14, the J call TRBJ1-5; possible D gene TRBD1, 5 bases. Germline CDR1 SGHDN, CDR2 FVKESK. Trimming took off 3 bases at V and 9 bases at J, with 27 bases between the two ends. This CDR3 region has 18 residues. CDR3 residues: CASSHREGLPPWMLPQHF. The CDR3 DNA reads TGTGCCAGCAGCCACAGGGAGGGACTACCCCCTTGGATGCTGCCCCAGCATTTT.

The CDR3 here is CSVVGETSTNEKLFF. The CDR3 DNA follows: TGCAGCGTTGTTGGAGAAACATCAACTAATGAAAAACTGTTTTTT. V is TRBV29-1 and J is TRBJ1-4, with D hard to call. From germline, CDR1 is SQVTM and CDR2 ANQGSEA. Trimming left V 4 bases short and J 0 bases short, with 12 bases between. The CDR3 has 15 amino acids.

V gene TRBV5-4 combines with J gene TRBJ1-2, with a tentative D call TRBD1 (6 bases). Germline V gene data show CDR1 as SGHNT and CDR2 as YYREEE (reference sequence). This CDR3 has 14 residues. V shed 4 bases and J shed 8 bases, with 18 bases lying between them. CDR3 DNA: TGTGCCAGCAGCGGCAACCTCAGGGGAGAGGGCTACACCTTC. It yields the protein CASSGNLRGEGYTF.

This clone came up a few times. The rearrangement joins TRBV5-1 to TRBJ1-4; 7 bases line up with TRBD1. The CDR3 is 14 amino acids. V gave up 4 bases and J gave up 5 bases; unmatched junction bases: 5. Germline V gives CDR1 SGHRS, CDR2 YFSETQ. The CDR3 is CASSRPGQNEKLFF. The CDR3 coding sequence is TGCGCCAGCAGCCGACCGGGACAGAATGAAAAACTGTTTTTT.

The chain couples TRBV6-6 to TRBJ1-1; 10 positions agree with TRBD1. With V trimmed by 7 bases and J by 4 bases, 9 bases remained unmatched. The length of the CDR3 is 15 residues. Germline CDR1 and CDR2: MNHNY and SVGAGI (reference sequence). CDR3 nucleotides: TGTGCCAGCACCATAAGGACAGGGGGTGGCACTGAAGCTTTCTTT. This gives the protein CASTIRTGGGTEAFF.

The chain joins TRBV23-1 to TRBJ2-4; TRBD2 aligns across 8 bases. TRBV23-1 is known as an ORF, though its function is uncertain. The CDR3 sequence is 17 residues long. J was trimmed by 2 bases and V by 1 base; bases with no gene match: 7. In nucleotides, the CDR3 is TGCGCCAGCAGTCAATATCCGGGGGGGGATCCCAAAAACATTCAGTACTTC. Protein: CASSQYPGGDPKNIQYF.

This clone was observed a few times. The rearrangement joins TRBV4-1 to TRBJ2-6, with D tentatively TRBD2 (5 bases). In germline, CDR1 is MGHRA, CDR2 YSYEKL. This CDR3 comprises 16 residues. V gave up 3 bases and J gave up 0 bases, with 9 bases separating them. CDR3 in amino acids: CASSHEGFSGANVLTF. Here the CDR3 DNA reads TGCGCCAGCAGCCACGAGGGCTTCTCTGGGGCCAACGTCCTGACTTTC.

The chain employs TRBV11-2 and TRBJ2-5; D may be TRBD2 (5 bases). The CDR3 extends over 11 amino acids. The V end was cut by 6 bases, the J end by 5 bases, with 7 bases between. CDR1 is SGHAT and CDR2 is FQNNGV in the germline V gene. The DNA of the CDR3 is TGTGCCAGCAGATCGGGGGAGACCCAGTACTTC. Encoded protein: CASRSGETQYF. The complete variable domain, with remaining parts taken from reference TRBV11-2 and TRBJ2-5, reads EAGVAQSPRYKIIEKRQSVAFWCNPISGHATLYWYQQILGQGPKLLIQFQNNGVVDDSQLPKDRFSAERLKGVDSTLKIQPAKLEDSAVYLCASRSGETQYFGPGTRLLVL.

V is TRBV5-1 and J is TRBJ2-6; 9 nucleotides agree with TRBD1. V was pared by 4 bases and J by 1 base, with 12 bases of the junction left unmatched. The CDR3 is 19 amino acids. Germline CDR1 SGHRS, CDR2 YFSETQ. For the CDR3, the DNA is TGCGCCAGCAGCCACCAACCACAGGGGGCGCGTTCTGGGGCCAACGTCCTGACTTTC. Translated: CASSHQPQGARSGANVLTF.

The chain's CDR3 is CASSYRTSVPSGELFF. CDR3 DNA sequence: TGTGCCAGCAGTTACCGTACTAGCGTCCCTTCCGGGGAGCTGTTTTTT. The V and J genes are TRBV6-6 and TRBJ2-2; 7 bases align to TRBD2. Germline values: CDR1 MNHNY, CDR2 SVGAGI (reference sequence). J was trimmed by 6 bases and V by 2 bases; bases with no gene match: 9. This CDR3 is 16 amino acids long.